The clone carrying this T cell receptor (beta chain) was picked up a small number of times. Sequencing was performed with immunoSEQ multiplex PCR; in TCRdb, only in-frame clones are kept and a portion is missing. Among 13,000 to 15,000 clones listed, approximately 30% were seen once. These data belong to a study of graft-versus-host responses after intestinal transplantation. Study at large: Grafts were multivisceral, liver-intestinal, or isolated intestinal. The study, taken as a whole, reports: Recipient marrow contained GvH clones, some of which appeared first in ileum or blood.

This CDR3 has 14 residues. V shed 6 bases and J 2 bases; nucleotides not matched to a gene: 3. CDR1 is LNHDA, CDR2 SQIVND, per germline (reference sequence). The sequencing here drew on alloreactive CD4+ T cells from a mixed lymphocyte reaction culture, taken before intestinal transplant. Subset described: CFSE-low proliferating T cells sorted from approximately 6-day pre-transplant mixed lymphocyte reaction (GvH or HvG direction). This receptor was taken from a human patient who received an intestinal transplant. The V gene is TRBV19, the J gene TRBJ2-3, with 9 bases identical to TRBD2. The CDR3 sequence is CASSTSGSTDTQYF. The DNA for the CDR3 is TGTGCCAGTAGCACTAGCGGGTCCACAGATACGCAGTATTTT.